The clone carrying this T cell receptor (beta chain) was counted once. Antigen: not known. PCR primers comprised 60 Vbeta and 13 Jbeta primers. In the original workflow: A later analysis counted approximately 80 million unique TCR beta chains, some 10 million shared. Method: immunoSEQ multiplex PCR; TCRdb's copy keeps in-frame clones and lacks some. V and J calls and clone size are as listed in that table; D and trimming were resolved from the DNA. Here the sample spans 150,000 to 200,000 clones, roughly 67% being singletons. These data come from a study of cytomegalovirus exposure and HLA in healthy donors. The CDR3 has 18 amino acids. J gave up 1 base and V 4 bases, and 10 bases lay outside the gene matches. Germline lookup yields CDR1 LGHNA and CDR2 YNFKEQ. Whole-study results and caveats: More clonal expansion characterized HLA-associated TCR beta chains than equally common others in a later analysis. A later look showed TCR association rates differing by HLA locus, highest for DRB1 and lowest for HLA-C. The majority of TCR sequences were rare, yet some public TCRs appeared in many donors.

The chain has TRBV4-2 and TRBJ2-3; TRBD1 aligns across 11 bases. The source of this sequence is a woman between 18 and 29 years old in good health and CMV-seropositive. The specimen sequenced was PBMCs. CDR3 protein: CASSPTAGTGGGTDTQYF. CDR3 nucleotides: TGTGCCAGCAGCCCAACGGCCGGGACAGGGGGAGGCACAGATACGCAGTATTTT.